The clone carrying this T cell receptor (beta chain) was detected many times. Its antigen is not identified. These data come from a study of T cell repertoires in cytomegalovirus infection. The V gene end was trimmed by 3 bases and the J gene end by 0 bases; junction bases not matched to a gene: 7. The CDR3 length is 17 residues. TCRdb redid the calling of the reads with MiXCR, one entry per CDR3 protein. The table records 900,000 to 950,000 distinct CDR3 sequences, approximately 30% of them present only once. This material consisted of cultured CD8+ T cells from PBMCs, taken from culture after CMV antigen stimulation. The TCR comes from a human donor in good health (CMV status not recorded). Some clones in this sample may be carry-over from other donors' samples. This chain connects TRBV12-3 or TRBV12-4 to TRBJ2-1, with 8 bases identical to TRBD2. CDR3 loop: CASSFLAGQSSYNEQFF. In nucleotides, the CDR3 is TGTGCCAGCAGTTTTTTAGCGGGACAAAGCTCCTACAATGAGCAGTTCTTC.